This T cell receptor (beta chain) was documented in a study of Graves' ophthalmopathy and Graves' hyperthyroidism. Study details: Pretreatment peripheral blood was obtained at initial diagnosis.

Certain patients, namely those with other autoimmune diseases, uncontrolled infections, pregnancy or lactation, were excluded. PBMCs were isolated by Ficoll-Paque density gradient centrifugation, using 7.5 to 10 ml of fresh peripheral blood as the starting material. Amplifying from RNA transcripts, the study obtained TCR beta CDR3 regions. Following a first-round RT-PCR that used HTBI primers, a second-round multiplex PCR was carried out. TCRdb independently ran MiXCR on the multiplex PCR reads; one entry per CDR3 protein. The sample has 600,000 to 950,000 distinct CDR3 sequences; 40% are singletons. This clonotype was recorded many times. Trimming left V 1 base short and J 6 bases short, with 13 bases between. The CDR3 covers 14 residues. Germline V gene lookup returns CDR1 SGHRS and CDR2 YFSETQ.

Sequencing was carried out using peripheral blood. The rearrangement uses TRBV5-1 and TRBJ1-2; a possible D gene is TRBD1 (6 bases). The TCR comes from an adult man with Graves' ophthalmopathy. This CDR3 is CASSLTRGIDGYTF. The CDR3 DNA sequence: TGCGCCAGCAGCTTGACCAGGGGAATAGATGGCTACACCTTC.